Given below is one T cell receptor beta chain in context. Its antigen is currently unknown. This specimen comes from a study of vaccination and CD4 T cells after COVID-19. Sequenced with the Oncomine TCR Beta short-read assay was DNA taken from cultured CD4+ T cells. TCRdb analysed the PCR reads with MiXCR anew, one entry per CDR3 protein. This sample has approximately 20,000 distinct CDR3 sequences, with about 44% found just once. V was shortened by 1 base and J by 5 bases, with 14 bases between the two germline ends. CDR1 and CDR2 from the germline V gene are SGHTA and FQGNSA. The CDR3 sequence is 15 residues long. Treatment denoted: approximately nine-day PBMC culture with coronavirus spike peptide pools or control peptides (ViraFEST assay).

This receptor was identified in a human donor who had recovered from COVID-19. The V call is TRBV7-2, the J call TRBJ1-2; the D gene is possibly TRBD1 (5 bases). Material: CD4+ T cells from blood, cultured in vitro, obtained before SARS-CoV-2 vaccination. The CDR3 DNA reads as TGTGCCAGCAGCTTAGGAGTGGTTCAGGGTTATGGCTACACCTTC. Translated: CASSLGVVQGYGYTF. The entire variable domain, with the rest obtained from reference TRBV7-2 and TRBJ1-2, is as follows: GAGVSQSPSNKVTEKGKDVELRCDPISGHTALYWYRQSLGQGLEFLIYFQGNSAPDKSGLPSDRFSAERTGGSVSTLTIQRTQQEDSAVYLCASSLGVVQGYGYTFGSGTRLTVV.